This T cell receptor beta chain was documented in a study of blood T cell repertoires in COVID-19. In the study overall: Samples taken during acute and convalescent COVID-19 were collected in the United States, Italy and Spain. T cells, B-cell-depleted T cells, or PBMCs supplied cDNA or gDNA.

Authors' methods: Estimated nucleated cell counts came from reference gene primer amplification. Some clones are missing from TCRdb's copy, which holds only in-frame ones; the method was immunoSEQ multiplex PCR. V and J calls and clone size are those listed in that table; D and trimming were worked out from the DNA. The table has roughly 40,000 clones, 89% seen once. The germline gives CDR1 KGHSH, CDR2 LQKENI. The CDR3 is 21 amino acids. V lost 4 bases to trimming and J lost 0 bases; unmatched junction nucleotides: 13. The TCR was taken from a human donor in a cohort sampled during active COVID-19. The sequenced sample was peripheral blood. This sequence joins TRBV18 and TRBJ2-6; TRBD2 matches at 12 bases. CDR3 DNA: TGTGCCAGCTCACTCCGGGACAGAACTAGCGGGGGGAGCTCTGGGGCCAACGTCCTGACTTTC. Protein: CASSLRDRTSGGSSGANVLTF.